This record covers a single T cell receptor beta chain. It was with 60 Vbeta and 13 Jbeta primers that the PCR ran. The data were produced by immunoSEQ multiplex PCR, yet TCRdb's version contains in-frame clones alone and is incomplete. The sample lists about 200,000 clones, more than 75% occurring once. This sample was included in a study of cytomegalovirus exposure and HLA in healthy donors. Per germline, CDR1 SQVTM and CDR2 ANQGSEA. The CDR3 totals 12 residues. The V segment lost 7 bases and the J segment 4 bases; nucleotides outside the gene matches: 4. The sequencing sample was made of PBMCs. This receptor was obtained from a man in his forties or fifties in good health and CMV-seropositive. The gene calls are TRBV29-1 and TRBJ1-5, with TRBD1 matching 7 bases. The CDR3 DNA reads TGCAGCGCTGGGGACAGAAATCAGCCCCAGCATTTT. Its protein is CSAGDRNQPQHF.